This T cell receptor beta chain came from a study of cytomegalovirus exposure and HLA in healthy donors. CDR1 and CDR2 (germline): LNHDA, SQIVND (reference sequence). CDR3 length: 13 residues. V gave up 3 bases and J gave up 2 bases; unmatched junction bases: 1. PCR involved 60 Vbeta and 13 Jbeta primers. Using immunoSEQ multiplex PCR, the repertoire was profiled, and TCRdb retains in-frame clones only, with some absent. Among 150,000 or so clones listed, roughly 88% were seen once. The source material was PBMCs. The chain employs TRBV19 and TRBJ2-7; 7 bases are a match to TRBD1. This clonotype was sampled from a man aged 18 to 30 in good health and CMV-seropositive. This CDR3 is CASSMDRTYEQYF. CDR3 bases: TGTGCCAGTAGTATGGACAGGACCTACGAGCAGTACTTC.